This record covers a single TCR beta chain. These data belong to a study of blood T cell repertoires in COVID-19. Clones were sequenced by immunoSEQ multiplex PCR, and TCRdb holds only the in-frame ones, with some missing. This sample carries approximately 43,000 clones, approximately 85% of them seen once, and the ten largest clones take about 39%. This CDR3 spans 15 amino acids. From germline, CDR1 is GTSNPN and CDR2 SVGIG (reference sequence). The V gene end was trimmed by 3 bases and the J gene end by 7 bases; junction bases not matched to a gene: 9. The sample taken for sequencing was peripheral blood. V and J are TRBV30 and TRBJ1-2; 12 bases match TRBD1. The receptor was derived from a man aged 35 to 55 with active or convalescent COVID-19. CDR3: CAWRGTGGYRSGYTF. The CDR3 DNA reads as TGTGCCTGGAGAGGGACAGGGGGCTACCGGAGTGGCTACACCTTC.